This T cell receptor (beta chain) was retrieved from a study of blood T cell repertoires in COVID-19. The wider study: Acute and convalescent COVID-19 samples came from the United States, Italy and Spain. In each case, the material was cDNA or gDNA derived from T cells, B-cell-depleted T cells, or PBMCs.

Trimming cost V 4 bases and J 6 bases, with 11 bases left between them. This CDR3 region has 13 residues. Germline CDR1 and CDR2: SGDLS and YYNGEE. Per the study methods: Estimation of nucleated cell counts relied on the amplification of reference gene primers. Assay used: immunoSEQ multiplex PCR; TCRdb lists only in-frame clones, some missing. Clone size and the V and J calls come from that table; the DNA yielded D and trimming. The sample has about 320,000 clones, around 90% seen once. This TCR derives from a young man who had recovered from COVID-19. The V call is TRBV9, the J call TRBJ1-5; D not resolved. Sequenced input: PBMCs or T cells enriched from blood (not recorded which). The CDR3, as DNA: TGTGCCAGCAGCTCCTCCCCCGGTCAGCCCCAGCATTTT. The encoded protein is CASSSSPGQPQHF.